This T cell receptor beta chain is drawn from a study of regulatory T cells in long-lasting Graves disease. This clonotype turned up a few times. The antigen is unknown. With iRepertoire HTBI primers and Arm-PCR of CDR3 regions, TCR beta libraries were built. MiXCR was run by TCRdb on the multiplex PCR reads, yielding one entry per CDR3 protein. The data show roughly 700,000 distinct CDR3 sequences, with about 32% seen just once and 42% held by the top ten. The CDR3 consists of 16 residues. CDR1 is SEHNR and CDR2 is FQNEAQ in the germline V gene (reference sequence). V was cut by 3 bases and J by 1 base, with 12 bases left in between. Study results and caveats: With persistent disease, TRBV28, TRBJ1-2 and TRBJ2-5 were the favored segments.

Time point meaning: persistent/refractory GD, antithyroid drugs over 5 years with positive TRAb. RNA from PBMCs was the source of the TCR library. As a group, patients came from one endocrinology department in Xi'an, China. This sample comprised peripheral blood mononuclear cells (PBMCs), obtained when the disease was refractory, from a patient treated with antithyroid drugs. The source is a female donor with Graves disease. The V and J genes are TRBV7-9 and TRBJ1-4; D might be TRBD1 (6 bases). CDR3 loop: CASSLNEQGTNEKLFF. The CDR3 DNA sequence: TGTGCCAGCAGCTTGAACGAACAGGGAACTAATGAAAAACTGTTTTTT.